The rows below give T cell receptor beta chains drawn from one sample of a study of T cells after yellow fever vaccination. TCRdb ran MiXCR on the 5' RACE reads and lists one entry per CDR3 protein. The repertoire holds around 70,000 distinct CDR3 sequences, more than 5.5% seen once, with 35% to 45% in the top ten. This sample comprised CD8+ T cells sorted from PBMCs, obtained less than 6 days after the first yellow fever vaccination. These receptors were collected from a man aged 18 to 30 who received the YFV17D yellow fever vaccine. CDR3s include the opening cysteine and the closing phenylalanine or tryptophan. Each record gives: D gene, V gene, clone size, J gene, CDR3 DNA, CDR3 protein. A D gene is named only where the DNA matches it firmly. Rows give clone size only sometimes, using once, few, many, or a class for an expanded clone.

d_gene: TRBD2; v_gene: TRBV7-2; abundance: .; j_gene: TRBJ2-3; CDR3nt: TGTGCCAGCAGCATCTCTCCCGGGGGGTTGGAAGATACGCGGTATTTT; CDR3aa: CASSISPGGLEDTRYF
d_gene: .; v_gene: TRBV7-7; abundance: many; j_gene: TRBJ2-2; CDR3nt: TGTGCCAGCAGCGCCGGGACCCCCGGGGAGCTGTTTTTT; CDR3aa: CASSAGTPGELFF
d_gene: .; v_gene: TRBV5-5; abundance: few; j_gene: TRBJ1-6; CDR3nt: TGTGCCAGCAGCTTCGATCGGGAATTCACCCTCCACTTT; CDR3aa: CASSFDREFTLHF
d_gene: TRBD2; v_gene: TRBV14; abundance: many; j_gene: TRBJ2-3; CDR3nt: TGTGCCAGCAGCCTGTGGACTAGCTCGGATACGCAGTATTTT; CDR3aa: CASSLWTSSDTQYF
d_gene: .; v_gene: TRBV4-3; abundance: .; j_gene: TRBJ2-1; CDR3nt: TGCGCCAGCAGATCGATGAATGAGCAGTTCTTC; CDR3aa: CASRSMNEQFF
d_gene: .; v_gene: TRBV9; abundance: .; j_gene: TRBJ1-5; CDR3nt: TGTGCCAGCAGCGTAGCTGGTACCTCGGGGCAGCCCCAGCATTTT; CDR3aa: CASSVAGTSGQPQHF
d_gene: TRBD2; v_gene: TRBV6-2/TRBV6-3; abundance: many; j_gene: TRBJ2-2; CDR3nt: TGTGCCAGCGGGACTAGCGGATCCGGGGAGCTGTTTTTT; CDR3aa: CASGTSGSGELFF
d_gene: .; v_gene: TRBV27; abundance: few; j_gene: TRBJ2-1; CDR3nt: TGTGCCAGCAGTTTTTTTTACCACAATGAGCAGTTCTTC; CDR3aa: CASSFFYHNEQFF
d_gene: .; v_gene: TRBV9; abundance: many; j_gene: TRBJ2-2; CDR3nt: TGTGCCAGCAGCGCCGTCCAGGGCACCGGGGAGCTGTTTTTT; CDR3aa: CASSAVQGTGELFF
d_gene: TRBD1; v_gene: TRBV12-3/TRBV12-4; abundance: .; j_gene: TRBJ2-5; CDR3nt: TGTGCCAGCACCCAGGGGGAAAGGGAGACCCAGTACTTC; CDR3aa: CASTQGERETQYF
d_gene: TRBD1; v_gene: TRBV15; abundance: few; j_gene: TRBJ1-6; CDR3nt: TGTGCCACCAGCAGACAACAGGGGATAAATTCACCCCTCCACTTT; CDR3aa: CATSRQQGINSPLHF
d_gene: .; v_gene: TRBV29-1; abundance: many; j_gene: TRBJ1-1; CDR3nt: TGCAGCGTTGGTAGGATGAACACTGAAGCTTTCTTT; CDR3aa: CSVGRMNTEAFF
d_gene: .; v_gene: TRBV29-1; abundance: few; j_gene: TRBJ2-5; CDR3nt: TGCAGCGTTGAAGAGAGGGGCGGGAAAGAGACCCAGTACTTC; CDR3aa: CSVEERGGKETQYF
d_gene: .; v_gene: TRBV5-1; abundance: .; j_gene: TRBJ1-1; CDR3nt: TGCGCCAGCAGCTTGGATATGGGACCGTTGAACACTGAAGCTTTCTTT; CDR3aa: CASSLDMGPLNTEAFF
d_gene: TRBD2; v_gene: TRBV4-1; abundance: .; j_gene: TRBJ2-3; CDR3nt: TGCGCCAGCAGCCTACCTGGACTAGCGGGGCAGGCAGATACGCAGTATTTT; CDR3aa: CASSLPGLAGQADTQYF
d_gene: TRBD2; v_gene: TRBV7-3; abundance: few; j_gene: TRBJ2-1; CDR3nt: TGTGCCAGCAGCCCGGAACCAGCGGGGGTTCTCTACAATGAGCAGTTCTTC; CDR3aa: CASSPEPAGVLYNEQFF
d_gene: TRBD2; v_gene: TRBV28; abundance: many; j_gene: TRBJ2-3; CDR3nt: TGTGCCAGCAGTTATCCACCTAGCGGGGGCCTCAGCACAGATACGCAGTATTTT; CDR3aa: CASSYPPSGGLSTDTQYF
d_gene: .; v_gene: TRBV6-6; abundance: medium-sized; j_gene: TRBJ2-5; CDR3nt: TGTGCCAGCACTCAGCTCCCTAGGGGGGGGGAGACCCAGTACTTC; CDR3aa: CASTQLPRGGETQYF
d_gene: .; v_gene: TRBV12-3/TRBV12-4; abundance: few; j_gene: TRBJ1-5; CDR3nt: TGTGCCAGCAGTGCCTGGAGCAATCAGCCCCAGCATTTT; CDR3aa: CASSAWSNQPQHF
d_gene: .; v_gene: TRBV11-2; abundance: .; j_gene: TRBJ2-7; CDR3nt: TGTGCCAGTACAGTTCGGGACTTCGGGCCGCTCGGGACATTTCTCGGGCAGTACTTC; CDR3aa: CASTVRDFGPLGTFLGQYF
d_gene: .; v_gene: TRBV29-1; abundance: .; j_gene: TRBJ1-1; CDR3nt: TGCAGCGTTGAACGGGAATTGAACACTGAAGCTTTCTTT; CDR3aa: CSVERELNTEAFF
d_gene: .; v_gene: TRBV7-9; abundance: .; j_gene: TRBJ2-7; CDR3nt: TGTGCCAGCAGCCCCGATCCGGGCTACGAGCAGTACTTC; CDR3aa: CASSPDPGYEQYF
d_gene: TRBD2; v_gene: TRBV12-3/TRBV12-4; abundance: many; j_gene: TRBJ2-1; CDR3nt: TGTGCCAGCAGCCCGATCGACGGGGGGGACAATGAGCAGTTCTTC; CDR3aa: CASSPIDGGDNEQFF
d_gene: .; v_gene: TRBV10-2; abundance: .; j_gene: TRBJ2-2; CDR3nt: TGCGCCAGCAGTGAGTCGACAAGACCTACCGGGGAGCTGTTTTTT; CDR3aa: CASSESTRPTGELFF
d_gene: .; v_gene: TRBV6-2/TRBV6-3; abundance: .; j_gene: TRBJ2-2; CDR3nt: TGTGCCAGCAGTTACGGGGCCGCGTCAGGGGAGCTGTTTTTT; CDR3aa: CASSYGAASGELFF